These T cell receptor beta chains were read from a single sample in a study of blood T cell repertoires in COVID-19. TCRdb's copy holds only in-frame clones and misses some; the assay was immunoSEQ multiplex PCR. The data hold about 200,000 clones, with 85% to 90% observed a single time. The specimen was peripheral blood. The source is a man aged 18 to 35 with active or convalescent COVID-19. CDR3s include the opening cysteine and the closing phenylalanine or tryptophan. The order of the fields is CDR3 length, clone size, D gene, V gene, J gene, CDR3 protein, CDR3 DNA. The D gene is left open where the match is weak. Size is stated for part of the rows, as once, few or many counts, or as a class when the clone is expanded.

cdr3_length: 14; clone_size: NA; d_call: TRBD1; v_call: TRBV4-3; j_call: TRBJ1-1; cdr3_aa: CASSHGTGGTEAFF; cdr3_nt: TGCGCCAGCAGCCACGGGACAGGGGGCACCGAAGCTTTCTTT
cdr3_length: 13; clone_size: NA; d_call: NA; v_call: TRBV7-3; j_call: TRBJ1-4; cdr3_aa: CASSLMPDEKLFF; cdr3_nt: TGTGCCAGCAGCTTAATGCCGGATGAAAAACTGTTTTTT
cdr3_length: 13; clone_size: NA; d_call: TRBD1; v_call: TRBV6-5; j_call: TRBJ2-3; cdr3_aa: CASRRDRYLTQYF; cdr3_nt: TGTGCCAGCAGAAGGGACAGATACTTGACGCAGTATTTT
cdr3_length: 12; clone_size: few; d_call: NA; v_call: TRBV5-4; j_call: TRBJ1-2; cdr3_aa: CASHQGNYGYTF; cdr3_nt: TGTGCCAGCCACCAGGGGAACTATGGCTACACCTTC
cdr3_length: 15; clone_size: NA; d_call: NA; v_call: TRBV11-2; j_call: TRBJ1-4; cdr3_aa: CASSQTRELGEKLFF; cdr3_nt: TGTGCCAGCAGCCAAACCCGGGAGTTGGGCGAAAAACTGTTTTTT
cdr3_length: 14; clone_size: once; d_call: NA; v_call: TRBV27; j_call: TRBJ1-5; cdr3_aa: CASSLLGPDQPQHF; cdr3_nt: TGTGCCAGCAGTTTATTGGGGCCCGATCAGCCCCAGCATTTT
cdr3_length: 15; clone_size: NA; d_call: NA; v_call: TRBV5-8; j_call: TRBJ1-4; cdr3_aa: CASSWGGSTNEKLFF; cdr3_nt: TGTGCCAGCAGCTGGGGGGGGTCAACTAATGAAAAACTGTTTTTT
cdr3_length: 15; clone_size: NA; d_call: TRBD2; v_call: TRBV28; j_call: TRBJ2-7; cdr3_aa: CASSPGLAETYEQYF; cdr3_nt: TGTGCCAGCAGTCCCGGACTAGCGGAGACATACGAGCAGTACTTC
cdr3_length: 14; clone_size: once; d_call: NA; v_call: TRBV6-5; j_call: TRBJ1-2; cdr3_aa: CASSYYPDSNGYTF; cdr3_nt: TGTGCCAGCAGTTACTACCCGGACAGTAATGGCTACACCTTC
cdr3_length: 15; clone_size: NA; d_call: TRBD1; v_call: TRBV30; j_call: TRBJ2-3; cdr3_aa: CAWSARDRRTDTQYF; cdr3_nt: TGTGCCTGGAGTGCCCGGGACAGGCGCACAGATACGCAGTATTTT
cdr3_length: 15; clone_size: few; d_call: NA; v_call: TRBV14; j_call: TRBJ2-4; cdr3_aa: CASSLNEGPSGIQYF; cdr3_nt: TGTGCCAGCAGCCTGAACGAGGGTCCATCCGGCATTCAGTACTTC
cdr3_length: 18; clone_size: NA; d_call: TRBD1; v_call: TRBV19; j_call: TRBJ2-1; cdr3_aa: CASTEPHGTGALFNEQFF; cdr3_nt: TGTGCCAGTACCGAACCCCACGGGACAGGGGCCCTCTTCAATGAGCAGTTCTTC
cdr3_length: 11; clone_size: NA; d_call: NA; v_call: TRBV20-1; j_call: TRBJ1-1; cdr3_aa: CSASRGSEAFF; cdr3_nt: TGCAGTGCTAGTAGGGGGTCTGAAGCTTTCTTT
cdr3_length: 16; clone_size: once; d_call: NA; v_call: TRBV5-4; j_call: TRBJ2-1; cdr3_aa: CASSLDRRSSYNEQFF; cdr3_nt: TGTGCCAGCAGCTTGGATCGTCGGAGCTCCTACAATGAGCAGTTCTTC
cdr3_length: 17; clone_size: NA; d_call: TRBD1; v_call: TRBV11-2; j_call: TRBJ2-7; cdr3_aa: CASSTKGQGELSYEQYF; cdr3_nt: TGTGCCAGCAGCACAAAAGGACAGGGCGAACTCTCCTACGAGCAGTACTTC
cdr3_length: 15; clone_size: NA; d_call: TRBD2; v_call: TRBV27; j_call: TRBJ2-1; cdr3_aa: CASKLTSGSYNEQFF; cdr3_nt: TGTGCCAGCAAGCTGACTAGCGGGAGTTACAATGAGCAGTTCTTC
cdr3_length: 15; clone_size: NA; d_call: TRBD2; v_call: TRBV5-8; j_call: TRBJ2-5; cdr3_aa: CASSSGGRAGETQYF; cdr3_nt: TGTGCCAGCAGCTCGGGGGGGAGGGCCGGTGAGACCCAGTACTTC
cdr3_length: 15; clone_size: NA; d_call: NA; v_call: TRBV2; j_call: TRBJ2-3; cdr3_aa: CASSAPGGRTDTQYF; cdr3_nt: TGTGCCAGCAGTGCCCCCGGGGGGCGCACAGATACGCAGTATTTT
cdr3_length: 15; clone_size: NA; d_call: NA; v_call: TRBV10-1; j_call: TRBJ1-1; cdr3_aa: CASSEQGGPSTEAFF; cdr3_nt: TGCGCCAGCAGTGAACAGGGTGGTCCTAGCACTGAAGCTTTCTTT
cdr3_length: 12; clone_size: NA; d_call: TRBD1; v_call: TRBV7-9; j_call: TRBJ2-1; cdr3_aa: CASSLEGQGEFF; cdr3_nt: TGTGCCAGCAGCTTAGAGGGACAGGGGGAGTTCTTC
cdr3_length: 15; clone_size: few; d_call: NA; v_call: TRBV7-9; j_call: TRBJ2-5; cdr3_aa: CASSPTRTLQETQYF; cdr3_nt: TGTGCCAGCAGCCCAACCCGGACACTACAAGAGACCCAGTACTTC
cdr3_length: 14; clone_size: few; d_call: NA; v_call: TRBV29-1; j_call: TRBJ2-7; cdr3_aa: CSVDDEGGNYEQYF; cdr3_nt: TGCAGCGTTGATGACGAAGGAGGGAACTACGAGCAGTACTTC
cdr3_length: 14; clone_size: few; d_call: TRBD1; v_call: TRBV5-1; j_call: TRBJ1-4; cdr3_aa: CASSPTGAAEKLFF; cdr3_nt: TGCGCCAGCAGCCCGACAGGGGCGGCTGAAAAACTGTTTTTT
cdr3_length: 17; clone_size: once; d_call: NA; v_call: TRBV5-4; j_call: TRBJ1-1; cdr3_aa: CASSLGGGQFVNTEAFF; cdr3_nt: TGTGCCAGCAGCTTGGGGGGTGGACAGTTTGTTAACACTGAAGCTTTCTTT
cdr3_length: 15; clone_size: NA; d_call: TRBD2; v_call: TRBV11-2; j_call: TRBJ2-1; cdr3_aa: CASSLGSGGVNEQFF; cdr3_nt: TGTGCCAGCAGCTTAGGTAGCGGGGGGGTCAATGAGCAGTTCTTC
cdr3_length: 12; clone_size: NA; d_call: NA; v_call: TRBV2; j_call: TRBJ1-1; cdr3_aa: CASKTEGRVAFF; cdr3_nt: TGTGCCAGCAAGACCGAGGGGAGGGTAGCTTTCTTT
cdr3_length: 15; clone_size: NA; d_call: NA; v_call: TRBV7-2; j_call: TRBJ1-1; cdr3_aa: CASSLRDGGETEAFF; cdr3_nt: TGTGCCAGCAGCCTCAGGGATGGAGGGGAAACTGAAGCTTTCTTT
cdr3_length: 16; clone_size: NA; d_call: TRBD1; v_call: TRBV7-9; j_call: TRBJ1-4; cdr3_aa: CASSSNRGLTNEKLFF; cdr3_nt: TGTGCCAGCAGCTCAAACAGGGGTCTCACTAATGAAAAACTGTTTTTT
cdr3_length: 14; clone_size: NA; d_call: TRBD1; v_call: TRBV7-3; j_call: TRBJ1-1; cdr3_aa: CASSRTGSGTEAFF; cdr3_nt: TGTGCCAGCAGCCGGACAGGGAGTGGAACTGAAGCTTTCTTT
cdr3_length: 15; clone_size: few; d_call: TRBD1; v_call: TRBV5-1; j_call: TRBJ1-1; cdr3_aa: CASSPGQGLDTEAFF; cdr3_nt: TGCGCCAGCAGCCCGGGACAGGGATTGGACACTGAAGCTTTCTTT
cdr3_length: 16; clone_size: NA; d_call: TRBD2; v_call: TRBV10-3; j_call: TRBJ2-3; cdr3_aa: CAISGGVAGVTDTQYF; cdr3_nt: TGTGCCATCAGTGGGGGCGTAGCGGGAGTAACAGATACGCAGTATTTT
cdr3_length: 19; clone_size: NA; d_call: NA; v_call: TRBV2; j_call: TRBJ1-1; cdr3_aa: CASSELWVGPTGNPTEAFF; cdr3_nt: TGTGCCAGCAGTGAACTTTGGGTAGGCCCGACGGGAAACCCCACTGAAGCTTTCTTT
cdr3_length: 15; clone_size: once; d_call: NA; v_call: TRBV29-1; j_call: TRBJ1-4; cdr3_aa: CSARRGGRTGEKLFF; cdr3_nt: TGCAGCGCCCGGAGGGGCGGACGCACGGGCGAAAAACTGTTTTTT
cdr3_length: 14; clone_size: once; d_call: NA; v_call: TRBV7-3; j_call: TRBJ2-3; cdr3_aa: CASSQGGATDTQYF; cdr3_nt: TGTGCCAGCAGCCAAGGGGGGGCCACAGATACGCAGTATTTT
cdr3_length: 13; clone_size: NA; d_call: TRBD1; v_call: TRBV19; j_call: TRBJ2-7; cdr3_aa: CASIGQGPYEQYF; cdr3_nt: TGTGCCAGTATCGGACAGGGACCCTACGAGCAGTACTTC
cdr3_length: 15; clone_size: NA; d_call: TRBD2; v_call: TRBV4-2; j_call: TRBJ2-5; cdr3_aa: CASSQDPGGQVAQYF; cdr3_nt: TGTGCCAGCAGCCAAGATCCGGGGGGGCAAGTGGCCCAGTACTTC
cdr3_length: 14; clone_size: NA; d_call: NA; v_call: TRBV21-1; j_call: TRBJ2-3; cdr3_aa: CASRTTSGPDTQYF; cdr3_nt: TGTGCCAGCAGAACGACTAGCGGGCCAGATACGCAGTATTTT
cdr3_length: 16; clone_size: NA; d_call: TRBD1; v_call: TRBV7-9; j_call: TRBJ1-4; cdr3_aa: CASSPGTGATNEKLFF; cdr3_nt: TGTGCCAGCAGCCCCGGGACAGGGGCAACTAATGAAAAACTGTTTTTT
cdr3_length: 19; clone_size: NA; d_call: TRBD2; v_call: TRBV7-8; j_call: TRBJ2-1; cdr3_aa: CASSLLQRTSGKKYNEQFF; cdr3_nt: TGTGCCAGCAGCTTACTTCAAAGGACTAGCGGGAAAAAGTACAATGAGCAGTTCTTC
cdr3_length: 14; clone_size: NA; d_call: TRBD1; v_call: TRBV5-1; j_call: TRBJ2-7; cdr3_aa: CASSFQGESFEQYF; cdr3_nt: TGCGCCAGCAGCTTCCAGGGGGAGAGTTTCGAGCAGTACTTC
cdr3_length: 15; clone_size: NA; d_call: NA; v_call: TRBV7-2; j_call: TRBJ1-3; cdr3_aa: CASSLMAQPGDTIYF; cdr3_nt: TGTGCCAGCAGCTTAATGGCCCAACCGGGGGACACCATATATTTT
cdr3_length: 16; clone_size: NA; d_call: TRBD1; v_call: TRBV7-9; j_call: TRBJ2-7; cdr3_aa: CASSFPTGTGSYEQYF; cdr3_nt: TGTGCCAGCAGCTTCCCGACCGGGACAGGGTCCTACGAGCAGTACTTC
cdr3_length: 14; clone_size: NA; d_call: TRBD1; v_call: TRBV19; j_call: TRBJ2-2; cdr3_aa: CATADRGFTGELFF; cdr3_nt: TGTGCCACCGCAGACAGGGGGTTCACCGGGGAGCTGTTTTTT
cdr3_length: 14; clone_size: NA; d_call: TRBD2; v_call: TRBV3-1/TRBV3-2; j_call: TRBJ2-3; cdr3_aa: CASSYLAVSDTQYF; cdr3_nt: TGTGCCAGCAGCTACCTAGCGGTCTCAGATACGCAGTATTTT
cdr3_length: 16; clone_size: NA; d_call: TRBD2; v_call: TRBV27; j_call: TRBJ2-1; cdr3_aa: CASSPTLAGVGNEQFF; cdr3_nt: TGTGCCAGCAGTCCCACACTAGCGGGAGTAGGCAATGAGCAGTTCTTC
cdr3_length: 13; clone_size: NA; d_call: NA; v_call: TRBV12-5; j_call: TRBJ1-6; cdr3_aa: CASGLGSNSPLHF; cdr3_nt: TGTGCTAGTGGTTTGGGCAGTAATTCACCCCTCCACTTT
cdr3_length: 15; clone_size: few; d_call: TRBD2; v_call: TRBV27; j_call: TRBJ2-1; cdr3_aa: CASSYSGSYGDEQFF; cdr3_nt: TGTGCCAGCAGCTATAGCGGGAGCTACGGCGATGAGCAGTTCTTC
cdr3_length: 14; clone_size: NA; d_call: TRBD1; v_call: TRBV29-1; j_call: TRBJ1-1; cdr3_aa: CSYKPTGSGTEAFF; cdr3_nt: TGCAGCTACAAACCGACAGGGTCGGGCACTGAAGCTTTCTTT
cdr3_length: 14; clone_size: NA; d_call: TRBD1; v_call: TRBV30; j_call: TRBJ1-4; cdr3_aa: CAWSRDRSNEKLFF; cdr3_nt: TGTGCCTGGAGTAGGGACAGGTCCAATGAAAAACTGTTTTTT
cdr3_length: 14; clone_size: NA; d_call: TRBD1; v_call: TRBV6-2/TRBV6-3; j_call: TRBJ1-5; cdr3_aa: CASSKGDREQPQHF; cdr3_nt: TGTGCCAGCAGTAAAGGGGACAGGGAGCAGCCCCAGCATTTT
cdr3_length: 15; clone_size: NA; d_call: NA; v_call: TRBV10-3; j_call: TRBJ1-1; cdr3_aa: CAISESSTAVTEAFF; cdr3_nt: TGTGCCATCAGTGAGTCGAGCACCGCGGTCACTGAAGCTTTCTTT
cdr3_length: 16; clone_size: NA; d_call: TRBD1; v_call: TRBV30; j_call: TRBJ2-3; cdr3_aa: CAWSAPTGPFTDTQYF; cdr3_nt: TGTGCCTGGAGTGCCCCGACAGGGCCCTTCACAGATACGCAGTATTTT
cdr3_length: 14; clone_size: NA; d_call: NA; v_call: TRBV19; j_call: TRBJ1-3; cdr3_aa: CASSLQGAGNTIYF; cdr3_nt: TGTGCCAGTAGCTTACAGGGAGCTGGAAACACCATATATTTT
cdr3_length: 17; clone_size: NA; d_call: TRBD2; v_call: TRBV4-1; j_call: TRBJ2-2; cdr3_aa: CASSQGPSGTNTGELFF; cdr3_nt: TGCGCCAGCAGCCAAGGCCCGAGCGGGACGAACACCGGGGAGCTGTTTTTT
cdr3_length: 15; clone_size: NA; d_call: TRBD1; v_call: TRBV5-1; j_call: TRBJ1-6; cdr3_aa: CASSFRDRNNSPLHF; cdr3_nt: TGCGCCAGCAGCTTCCGGGACAGGAATAATTCACCCCTCCACTTT
cdr3_length: 14; clone_size: NA; d_call: NA; v_call: TRBV6-4; j_call: TRBJ1-2; cdr3_aa: CASSPETGNYGYTF; cdr3_nt: TGTGCCAGCAGTCCCGAGACGGGTAACTATGGCTACACCTTC